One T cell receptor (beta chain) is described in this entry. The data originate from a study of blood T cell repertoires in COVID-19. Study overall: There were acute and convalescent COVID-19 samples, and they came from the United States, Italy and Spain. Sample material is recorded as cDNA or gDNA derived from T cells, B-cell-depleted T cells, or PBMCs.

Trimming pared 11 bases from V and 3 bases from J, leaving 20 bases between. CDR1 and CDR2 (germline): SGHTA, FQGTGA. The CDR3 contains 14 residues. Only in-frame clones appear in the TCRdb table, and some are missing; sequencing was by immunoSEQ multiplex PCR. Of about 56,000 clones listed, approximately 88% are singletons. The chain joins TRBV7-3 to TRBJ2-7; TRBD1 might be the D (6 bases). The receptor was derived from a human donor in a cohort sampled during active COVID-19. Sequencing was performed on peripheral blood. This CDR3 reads CASAVTGTVYEQYF. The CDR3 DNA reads TGTGCCTCCGCCGTGACAGGAACCGTCTACGAGCAGTACTTC.